This section outlines one TCR beta chain sequence together with its context. What it binds is not known. Germline V lookup: CDR1 LNHDA, CDR2 SQIVND (reference sequence). With 7 bases removed from V and 0 bases from J, the gap between germline ends came to 13 bases. This CDR3 has 15 residues. Construction of the TCR beta libraries employed iRepertoire HTBI primers in conjunction with Arm-PCR of CDR3 regions. TCRdb fed the multiplex PCR reads into MiXCR, producing one record per CDR3 protein. This sample yields 400,000 to 500,000 distinct CDR3 sequences, of which about 15% are seen a single time; less than 30% belongs to the top ten. These data come from a study of regulatory T cells in long-lasting Graves disease. Study-level points and caveats: Among persistent patients, a larger number of public clonotypes were shared (over 2,500) than among newly diagnosed patients (roughly 970).

This sample's time point: newly diagnosed GD, antithyroid drugs for less than 3 months. Preparation of the TCR library used RNA extracted from PBMCs. The same sample was also used in a study of T cells in Graves' hyperthyroidism and ophthalmopathy.

Sequenced here: peripheral blood mononuclear cells (PBMCs), sampled at new diagnosis, from a patient treated with antithyroid drugs. This TCR was sampled from a woman younger than 30 with Graves disease. The rearrangement uses TRBV19 and TRBJ1-5, with D possibly TRBD1 on 5 matching bases. The DNA for the CDR3 is TGTGCCAGTATGGGCACAGGAATTAGCAATCAGCCCCAGCATTTT. Translated, it gives CASMGTGISNQPQHF.